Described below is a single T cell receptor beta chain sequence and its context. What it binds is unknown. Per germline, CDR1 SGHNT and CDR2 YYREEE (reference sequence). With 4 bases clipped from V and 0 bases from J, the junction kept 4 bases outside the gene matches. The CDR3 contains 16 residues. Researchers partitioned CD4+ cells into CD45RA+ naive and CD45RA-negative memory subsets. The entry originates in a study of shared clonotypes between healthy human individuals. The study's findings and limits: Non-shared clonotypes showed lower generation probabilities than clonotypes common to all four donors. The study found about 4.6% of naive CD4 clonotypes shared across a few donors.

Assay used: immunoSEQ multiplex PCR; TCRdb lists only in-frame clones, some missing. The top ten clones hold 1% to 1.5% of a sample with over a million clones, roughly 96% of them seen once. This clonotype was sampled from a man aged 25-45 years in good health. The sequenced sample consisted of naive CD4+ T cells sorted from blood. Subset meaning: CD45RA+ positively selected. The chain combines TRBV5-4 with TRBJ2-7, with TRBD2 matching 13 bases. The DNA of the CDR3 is TGTGCCAGCAGCCAGACTAGCGGGAGGTACTCCTACGAGCAGTACTTC. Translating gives CASSQTSGRYSYEQYF.